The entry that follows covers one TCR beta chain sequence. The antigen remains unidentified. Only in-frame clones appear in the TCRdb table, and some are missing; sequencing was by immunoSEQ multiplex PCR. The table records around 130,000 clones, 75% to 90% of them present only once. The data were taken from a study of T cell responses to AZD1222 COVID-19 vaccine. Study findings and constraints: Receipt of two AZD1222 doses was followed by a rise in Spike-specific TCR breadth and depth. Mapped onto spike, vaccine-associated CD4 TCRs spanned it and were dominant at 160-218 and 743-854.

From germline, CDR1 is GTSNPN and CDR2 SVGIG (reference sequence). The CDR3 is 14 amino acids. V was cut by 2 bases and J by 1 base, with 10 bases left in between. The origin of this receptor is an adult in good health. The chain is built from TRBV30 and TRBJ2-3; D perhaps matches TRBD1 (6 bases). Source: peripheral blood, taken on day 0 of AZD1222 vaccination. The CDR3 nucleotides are TGTGCCTGGAGTTCGACAGGTGGCACAGATACGCAGTATTTT. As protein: CAWSSTGGTDTQYF.